This is a list of T cell receptor beta chains from one sample in a study of blood T cell repertoires in COVID-19. Only in-frame clones appear in the TCRdb table, and some are missing; sequencing was by immunoSEQ multiplex PCR. The sample holds about 200,000 clones; roughly 88% are singletons and the top ten take 18%. Sequences were obtained from peripheral blood. The receptors here all came from a man in his forties or fifties with COVID-19, enrolled during active disease. Each CDR3 is given with its conserved first and last residue. A D gene is named only where the DNA matches it firmly. Where a row states a size, it is once, few, many or the class of an expanded clone; other rows omit it.

length: 14
size: .
D: .
V: TRBV27
J: TRBJ1-2
CDR3: CASSFRNRNYGYTF
DNA: TGTGCCAGCAGTTTCCGGAACAGGAACTATGGCTACACCTTC

length: 13
size: .
D: TRBD1
V: TRBV24-1
J: TRBJ2-1
CDR3: CATSGTGTDQLFF
DNA: TGTGCCACCAGTGGGACCGGGACAGACCAGCTGTTCTTC

length: 13
size: .
D: .
V: TRBV7-3
J: TRBJ2-7
CDR3: CASSLSSGFEQYF
DNA: TGTGCCAGCAGCTTATCTTCCGGGTTCGAGCAGTACTTC

length: 14
size: once
D: .
V: TRBV10-3
J: TRBJ2-1
CDR3: CAIKVTGGMDEQFF
DNA: TGTGCCATCAAAGTGACGGGGGGCATGGATGAGCAGTTCTTC

length: 14
size: .
D: TRBD2
V: TRBV10-2
J: TRBJ2-1
CDR3: CASQPSGRANEQFF
DNA: TGCGCCAGCCAACCTAGCGGGAGAGCTAATGAGCAGTTCTTC

length: 15
size: .
D: .
V: TRBV6-2/TRBV6-3
J: TRBJ2-3
CDR3: CASSYSSRGTDTQYF
DNA: TGTGCCAGCAGTTACTCGAGCCGGGGCACAGATACGCAGTATTTT

length: 21
size: .
D: .
V: TRBV21-1
J: TRBJ2-6
CDR3: CASSKVLGQASLKSGANVLTF
DNA: TGTGCCAGCAGCAAAGTTTTGGGACAGGCATCCCTTAAATCTGGGGCCAACGTCCTGACTTTC

length: 16
size: .
D: TRBD2
V: TRBV7-8
J: TRBJ2-3
CDR3: CASSQTLAGGPDTQYF
DNA: TGTGCCAGCAGCCAAACTCTAGCGGGGGGCCCAGATACGCAGTATTTT

length: 16
size: .
D: TRBD1
V: TRBV24-1
J: TRBJ2-7
CDR3: CATSDWTGGNSYEQYF
DNA: TGTGCCACCAGTGACTGGACAGGGGGAAACTCCTACGAGCAGTACTTC

length: 18
size: .
D: TRBD2
V: TRBV2
J: TRBJ2-2
CDR3: CASSHLAATSLNTGELFF
DNA: TGTGCCAGCAGCCACCTAGCGGCCACATCACTTAACACCGGGGAGCTGTTTTTT

length: 14
size: .
D: TRBD1
V: TRBV5-1
J: TRBJ1-1
CDR3: CASSVDRVTTEAFF
DNA: TGCGCCAGCAGCGTAGACAGGGTGACCACTGAAGCTTTCTTT

length: 13
size: .
D: .
V: TRBV21-1
J: TRBJ2-1
CDR3: CASSKPGYDEQFF
DNA: TGTGCCAGCAGCAAACCGGGGTACGATGAGCAGTTCTTC

length: 16
size: .
D: TRBD1
V: TRBV7-2
J: TRBJ1-5
CDR3: CASSFLTGESNQPQHF
DNA: TGTGCCAGCAGCTTCCTGACAGGGGAGAGCAATCAGCCCCAGCATTTT

length: 17
size: .
D: .
V: TRBV6-4
J: TRBJ2-1
CDR3: CASSEEGSSSSYNEQFF
DNA: TGTGCCAGCAGTGAGGAGGGCAGCTCCAGCTCCTACAATGAGCAGTTCTTC

length: 11
size: .
D: .
V: TRBV20-1
J: TRBJ1-1
CDR3: CSAIAQIEAFF
DNA: TGCAGTGCAATTGCACAAATTGAAGCTTTCTTT

length: 16
size: .
D: TRBD1
V: TRBV3-1/TRBV3-2
J: TRBJ2-3
CDR3: CASSQVTGAFTDTQYF
DNA: TGTGCCAGCAGCCAAGTAACAGGGGCTTTCACAGATACGCAGTATTTT

length: 13
size: .
D: TRBD1
V: TRBV4-1
J: TRBJ2-2
CDR3: CASSQGQTGELFF
DNA: TGCGCCAGCAGCCAGGGACAGACCGGGGAGCTGTTTTTT

length: 14
size: few
D: .
V: TRBV5-6
J: TRBJ2-3
CDR3: CASKPGVSTDTQYF
DNA: TGTGCCAGCAAGCCGGGAGTCAGCACAGATACGCAGTATTTT

length: 15
size: few
D: .
V: TRBV7-2
J: TRBJ2-2
CDR3: CASRRDSGFTGELFF
DNA: TGTGCCAGCCGACGGGACTCGGGGTTTACCGGGGAGCTGTTTTTT

length: 15
size: .
D: TRBD2
V: TRBV9
J: TRBJ2-5
CDR3: CASSVGSGGRETQYF
DNA: TGTGCCAGCAGCGTTGGTAGCGGGGGACGAGAGACCCAGTACTTC

length: 18
size: .
D: .
V: TRBV7-2
J: TRBJ1-5
CDR3: CASSPIGGPGGFGQPQHF
DNA: TGTGCCAGCAGCCCCATCGGGGGTCCGGGGGGCTTCGGTCAGCCCCAGCATTTT

length: 16
size: once
D: TRBD2
V: TRBV18
J: TRBJ2-3
CDR3: CASSPGLAGVLDTQYF
DNA: TGTGCCAGCTCACCAGGACTAGCGGGAGTATTAGATACGCAGTATTTT